A selection of T cell receptor beta chains follows, all from one sample in a study of blood T cell repertoires in COVID-19. Using immunoSEQ multiplex PCR, the repertoire was profiled, and TCRdb retains in-frame clones only, with some absent. The sample records 55,000 to 80,000 clones, 65% to 85% being singletons. Sequences were obtained from peripheral blood. Every receptor here comes from a man aged 50 to 60 with active COVID-19. Both conserved end residues are part of each CDR3. D genes are given only for firm matches. Clone size appears in some rows only: once, few, many, or a class for an expanded clone.

j_call clone_size v_call d_call cdr3_aa cdr3_nt
TRBJ2-7 - TRBV27 - CASRRDYEQYF TGTGCCAGCAGACGGGACTACGAGCAGTACTTC
TRBJ1-1 - TRBV19 - CASSIRGLAEAFF TGTGCCAGTAGTATTCGGGGTTTAGCAGAAGCTTTCTTT
TRBJ1-1 - TRBV11-2 TRBD1 CASSRTGNTEAFF TGTGCCAGCAGCCGGACAGGGAACACTGAAGCTTTCTTT
TRBJ2-2 - TRBV6-5 - CASLAPGGLKGGLFF TGTGCCAGCTTGGCCCCAGGGGGGCTCAAGGGAGGGCTGTTTTTT
TRBJ1-1 few TRBV25-1 TRBD1 CASSGTGGDTEAFF TGTGCCAGCAGTGGGACAGGGGGTGACACTGAAGCTTTCTTT
TRBJ2-5 once TRBV5-1 - CASSFSNSGQETQYF TGCGCCAGCAGCTTCTCGAATAGCGGCCAAGAGACCCAGTACTTC
TRBJ2-7 - TRBV6-2/TRBV6-3 - CASSYNRALYF TGTGCCAGCAGTTACAACAGGGCCCTATACTTC
TRBJ1-3 - TRBV5-5 - CASSNTRVSSGNTIYF TGTGCCAGCAGCAATACCAGGGTGAGCTCTGGAAACACCATATATTTT
TRBJ2-6 - TRBV5-6 - CASSFVQGSGANVLTF TGTGCCAGCAGCTTCGTGCAGGGCTCTGGGGCCAACGTCCTGACTTTC
TRBJ1-2 - TRBV9 TRBD1 CASSSTGRGYTF TGTGCCAGCAGCTCGACAGGGCGGGGCTACACCTTC
TRBJ2-1 - TRBV4-3 TRBD2 CASSQVPPGTSGDNEQFF TGCGCCAGCAGCCAAGTCCCTCCCGGGACTAGCGGGGACAATGAGCAGTTCTTC
TRBJ2-3 - TRBV7-9 - CASSLELLGASTQYF TGTGCCAGCAGCTTAGAGTTGCTAGGGGCTAGTACGCAGTATTTT
TRBJ1-4 - TRBV5-1 TRBD1 CASTGDSVGANEKLFF TGCGCCAGCACGGGGGACAGCGTCGGGGCTAATGAAAAACTGTTTTTT
TRBJ1-3 - TRBV19 TRBD1 CASTSSDRGQKTIYF TGTGCCAGTACCTCCTCGGACAGGGGCCAAAAAACCATATATTTT
TRBJ2-5 once TRBV29-1 TRBD2 CSVDPSGGETQYF TGCAGCGTTGACCCTAGCGGGGGAGAGACCCAGTACTTC
TRBJ1-1 - TRBV18 TRBD1 CASSAGTVNTEAFF TGTGCCAGCTCCGCCGGGACAGTGAACACTGAAGCTTTCTTT
TRBJ2-5 once TRBV19 - CASSIRLEETQYF TGTGCCAGTAGTATTCGACTAGAAGAGACCCAGTACTTC
TRBJ1-5 - TRBV12-3/TRBV12-4 TRBD1 CASRGQSNQPQHF TGTGCCAGCAGGGGACAGAGCAATCAGCCCCAGCATTTT
TRBJ2-7 - TRBV5-1 TRBD1 CASSSGTGSNVQYF TGCGCCAGCAGCTCCGGGACAGGGAGCAATGTGCAGTACTTC
TRBJ2-1 - TRBV5-8 TRBD2 CASEEGLAGITYNEQFF TGTGCCAGTGAGGAAGGACTAGCGGGAATAACCTACAATGAGCAGTTCTTC
TRBJ2-7 once TRBV19 - CASSINPGSYEQYF TGTGCCAGTAGTATTAACCCAGGGTCCTACGAGCAGTACTTC
TRBJ1-3 once TRBV9 - CASSVEEGVSGNTIYF TGTGCCAGCAGCGTAGAGGAGGGAGTCTCTGGAAACACCATATATTTT
TRBJ2-2 - TRBV4-1 TRBD2 CASSPSDSGSTGELFF TGCGCCAGCAGCCCCAGTGATAGCGGGAGCACCGGGGAGCTGTTTTTT
TRBJ2-7 - TRBV7-2 - CASSLGASNYEQYF TGTGCCAGCAGCTTAGGGGCATCTAACTACGAGCAGTACTTC
TRBJ2-1 - TRBV30 TRBD2 CAWSVGGLAEYNEQFF TGTGCCTGGAGTGTAGGGGGACTAGCGGAATACAATGAGCAGTTCTTC
TRBJ1-2 - TRBV5-1 - CASSLGDFNYGYTF TGCGCCAGCAGCTTAGGGGACTTCAACTATGGCTACACCTTC
TRBJ2-7 - TRBV19 - CASSIAAPTRYEQYF TGTGCCAGTAGTATAGCGGCCCCAACCAGGTACGAGCAGTACTTC
TRBJ2-7 few TRBV4-1 - CASSPGRAGEQYF TGCGCCAGCAGCCCCGGCCGGGCGGGCGAGCAGTACTTC
TRBJ2-3 - TRBV2 - CASSERPGLTDTQYF TGTGCCAGCAGTGAACGTCCAGGTCTGACAGATACGCAGTATTTT
TRBJ1-1 - TRBV5-1 TRBD1 CASSVVPGQGLNTEAFF TGCGCCAGCAGCGTCGTCCCGGGACAGGGCCTGAACACTGAAGCTTTCTTT
TRBJ2-1 - TRBV28 TRBD1 CASSRDSNEQFF TGTGCCAGCAGCCGGGACAGCAATGAGCAGTTCTTC
TRBJ1-2 many TRBV7-9 TRBD1 CASSLWGTGVYGYTF TGTGCCAGCAGCTTGTGGGGGACAGGGGTGTATGGCTACACCTTC
TRBJ1-1 - TRBV19 - CASSPLQGSWTEAFF TGTGCCAGTAGCCCGCTCCAGGGGAGTTGGACTGAAGCTTTCTTT
TRBJ1-4 - TRBV18 TRBD1 CASSPRDRVNEKLFF TGTGCCAGCTCACCTCGGGACAGGGTTAATGAAAAACTGTTTTTT
TRBJ2-7 - TRBV6-2/TRBV6-3 TRBD1 CASSYSSRRDRALRAYEQYF TGTGCCAGCAGTTACTCGAGTCGCCGGGACAGGGCCCTGAGGGCCTACGAGCAGTACTTC
TRBJ1-1 - TRBV6-5 TRBD1 CASSPGQGAAAFF TGTGCCAGCAGCCCGGGACAGGGGGCGGCAGCTTTCTTT
TRBJ1-1 - TRBV3-1/TRBV3-2 TRBD1 CASSQESDRGLTEAFF TGTGCCAGCAGCCAAGAATCCGACAGGGGGCTGACTGAAGCTTTCTTT
TRBJ2-3 - TRBV7-9 - CASSLVRYRDTSTDTQYF TGTGCCAGCAGCTTAGTGCGGTACCGGGACACGAGCACAGATACGCAGTATTTT
TRBJ2-7 - TRBV3-1/TRBV3-2 - CASSQSGGRSARHYF TGTGCCAGCAGCCAATCAGGAGGACGAAGTGCCCGACACTACTTC
TRBJ2-7 once TRBV7-8 - CASSAGRGSYEQYF TGTGCCAGCAGCGCGGGACGGGGGTCCTACGAGCAGTACTTC
TRBJ2-2 - TRBV28 - CASSLGVTSTGELFF TGTGCCAGCAGTTTAGGGGTCACTAGCACCGGGGAGCTGTTTTTT
TRBJ2-7 few TRBV28 - CASSSSSYEQYF TGTGCCAGCAGTTCCAGTTCCTACGAGCAGTACTTC
TRBJ1-2 few TRBV19 - CASSRVPNYGYTF TGTGCCAGTAGTCGGGTCCCTAACTATGGCTACACCTTC
TRBJ2-1 - TRBV29-1 TRBD2 CSVMKRLGTSGYNEQFF TGCAGCGTGATGAAACGGCTTGGGACTAGCGGTTACAATGAGCAGTTCTTC
TRBJ2-3 - TRBV9 TRBD1 CASSVGGTGGVQRRTDTQYF TGTGCCAGCAGCGTAGGAGGAACAGGGGGCGTCCAGCGGAGGACAGATACGCAGTATTTT
TRBJ1-3 - TRBV19 TRBD1 CAGRDRTRNTIYF TGTGCCGGCCGGGACAGGACCAGAAACACCATATATTTT
TRBJ2-1 - TRBV7-2 - CASSSANNGGEQFF TGTGCCAGCAGTTCGGCCAATAACGGGGGTGAGCAGTTCTTC
TRBJ1-6 - TRBV19 TRBD1 CASSSTGGGNSPLHF TGTGCCAGTAGTTCCACAGGGGGCGGTAATTCACCCCTCCACTTT
TRBJ2-7 - TRBV28 TRBD2 CASSPTSGTPYEQYF TGTGCCAGCAGCCCGACTAGCGGGACTCCCTACGAGCAGTACTTC
TRBJ1-4 - TRBV29-1 TRBD1 CSGGQGGTNEKLFF TGCAGCGGCGGACAGGGGGGAACTAATGAAAAACTGTTTTTT
TRBJ2-1 - TRBV6-5 TRBD2 CASGRREAYNEQFF TGTGCCAGCGGACGGCGGGAGGCCTACAATGAGCAGTTCTTC
TRBJ2-1 - TRBV29-1 - CSVAGYYNEQFF TGCAGCGTTGCGGGGTATTACAATGAGCAGTTCTTC
TRBJ2-1 - TRBV29-1 TRBD1 CSVDPGQGAYNEQFF TGCAGCGTTGACCCCGGACAGGGGGCCTACAATGAGCAGTTCTTC
TRBJ2-5 - TRBV7-3 TRBD2 CASSPLAAETQYF TGTGCCAGCAGCCCGCTAGCGGCAGAGACCCAGTACTTC
TRBJ2-5 - TRBV5-1 - CASSYQQETQYF TGCGCCAGCAGCTATCAACAAGAGACCCAGTACTTC
TRBJ1-2 - TRBV4-1 - CASSQARQDGYTF TGCGCCAGCAGCCAAGCTAGACAGGATGGCTACACCTTC
TRBJ2-7 - TRBV28 TRBD2 CASSLNSGRAGEQYF TGTGCCAGCAGTTTAAATAGCGGGAGGGCCGGCGAGCAGTACTTC